The 9 T cell receptor beta chains presented below share a single source sample, sequenced in a study of cytomegalovirus exposure and HLA in healthy donors. The PCR had 60 Vbeta and 13 Jbeta primers. TCRdb's copy holds only in-frame clones and misses some; the assay was immunoSEQ multiplex PCR. There are roughly 220,000 clones in the sample; 75% to 85% occur only once, and 2.7% lies in the top ten. Sequencing was done on a sample of PBMCs. Receptors originate from a woman aged 40 to 49 in good health and CMV-seronegative.

The chain has TRBV28 and TRBJ1-6; 9 bases are shared with TRBD1. This CDR3 has 15 residues. The germline CDR1 and CDR2 sequences are MDHEN and SYDVKM. V was pared by 7 bases and J by 5 bases, with 6 bases of the junction left unmatched. The CDR3 sequence: CASTQTGGNNSPLHF. DNA of the CDR3: TGTGCCAGCACCCAGACAGGGGGGAATAATTCACCCCTCCACTTT. The variable domain in full, completed from reference TRBV28 and TRBJ1-6, reads DVKVTQSSRYLVKRTGEKVFLECVQDMDHENMFWYRQDPGLGLRLIYFSYDVKMKEKGDIPEGYSVSREKKERFSLILESASTNQTSMYLCASTQTGGNNSPLHFGNGTRLTVT.

Remarks on this clone: At one of its ends the junction is not consistent with the germline gene, which may arise from a read error. The chain couples TRBV7-9 to TRBJ2-5; perhaps TRBD2 as D (5 bases). Germline values: CDR1 SEHNR, CDR2 FQNEAQ (reference sequence). CDR3 length: 17 amino acids. The CDR3 coding sequence is TGTTCCAGCAGCTTAGCGATTGCCAGGCTGGACCAAGAGACCCAGTACTTC. This encodes CSSSLAIARLDQETQYF.

This chain joins TRBV30 and TRBJ2-2, with 7 bases that match TRBD2. V shed 1 base and J 5 bases; nucleotides not matched to a gene: 7. In germline, CDR1 is GTSNPN, CDR2 SVGIG (reference sequence). The CDR3 is made up of 15 amino acids. This chain's CDR3 is CAWSAPGGRTGELFF. The CDR3 DNA is TGTGCCTGGAGTGCCCCGGGAGGACGGACCGGGGAGCTGTTTTTT.

About this clone itself: The junction does not match germline at one end; this may be a read error. The CDR3 reads CASSTGQYQETQHF. In DNA form, the CDR3 reads TGCGCCAGCAGCACCGGACAGTACCAAGAGACCCAGCACTTC. The chain combines TRBV5-1 with TRBJ2-5, with D perhaps matching TRBD1 (6 bases). Looked up from germline, CDR1 is SGHRS and CDR2 is YFSETQ. The CDR3 is made up of 14 amino acids.

The CDR3 sequence is CASRGQAGGPNTGELFF. Written as DNA, the CDR3 is TGTGCCAGCAGGGGGCAGGCGGGGGGCCCGAACACCGGGGAGCTGTTTTTT. The chain links TRBV2 to TRBJ2-2, with 8 bases that match TRBD2. CDR1 is SNHLY and CDR2 is FYNNEI in the germline V gene. This CDR3 contains 17 residues. With V trimmed by 6 bases and J by 0 bases, 9 bases remained unmatched.

This chain connects TRBV4-2 to TRBJ1-2, with 7 bases that match TRBD1. V lost 4 bases and J lost 4; bases outside the gene matches: 9. CDR3 length: 15 residues. Germline lookup yields CDR1 LGHNA and CDR2 YNFKEQ. Here the CDR3 DNA reads TGTGCCAGCAGCCTTGAGGGGGCGACTGTCTATGGCTACACCTTC. Protein sequence: CASSLEGATVYGYTF.

This rearrangement joins TRBV7-8 to TRBJ2-7; 8 nucleotides line up with TRBD2. V shed 4 bases, J shed 0 bases, and the junction held 14 bases outside the gene matches. Germline V gene lookup returns CDR1 SGHVS and CDR2 FQNEAQ. There are 18 residues in the CDR3. The chain's CDR3 is CASSSPGLGARGSYEQYF. The CDR3 bases are TGTGCCAGCAGCTCTCCGGGACTAGGGGCCAGGGGCTCCTACGAGCAGTACTTC.

This clone was recorded a few times. This chain joins TRBV11-2 and TRBJ2-3, with a possible D match to TRBD2 (6 bases). This CDR3 region has 16 residues. Trimming removed 7 bases from V and 0 bases from J, with 17 bases in between. Germline CDR1 and CDR2: SGHAT and FQNNGV. CDR3: CASIPLAGTSTDTQYF. The CDR3 DNA reads TGTGCCAGCATCCCCCTGGCCGGGACTAGCACAGATACGCAGTATTTT.

The rearrangement uses TRBV19 and TRBJ1-2; D is undetermined. V dropped 7 bases and J dropped 6 bases, with 18 bases sitting between them. The CDR3 loop spans 14 amino acids. Germline V gene data show CDR1 as LNHDA and CDR2 as SQIVND (reference sequence). CDR3 amino acids: CASTQRTHLDGYTF. The CDR3 nucleotides read TGTGCCAGTACCCAAAGAACTCATCTTGATGGCTACACCTTC.